This T cell receptor (beta chain) was retrieved from a study of OX40 agonist ivuxolimab in advanced cancers. Trimming pared 0 bases from V and 4 bases from J, leaving 10 bases between. There are 14 residues in the CDR3. Germline loops: CDR1 LGHNA, CDR2 YNFKEQ. TCRdb's table, derived via immunoSEQ multiplex PCR, lists solely in-frame clones and lacks some. The table has 60,000 to 95,000 clones, about 85% seen once; the top ten hold roughly 0.71%. The starting material was CD4+ or CD8+ T cells sorted from blood, obtained in a trial of the OX40 agonist ivuxolimab. The receptor's source is an adult with an advanced solid tumor such as melanoma, head and neck, liver or kidney cancer. This chain connects TRBV4-2 to TRBJ2-7; the D gene is possibly TRBD1 (5 bases). CDR3 loop: CASSQDRVDYEQYF. The CDR3 DNA reads TGTGCCAGCAGCCAAGACAGGGTTGATTACGAGCAGTACTTC.